This T cell receptor beta chain was obtained from a study of regulatory T cells in long-lasting Graves disease. This clonotype was seen many times. V shed 2 bases and J shed 2 bases, with 7 bases lying between them. Germline CDR1 and CDR2: GTSNPN and SVGIG (reference sequence). The CDR3 covers 13 residues. Time point specified: newly diagnosed GD, antithyroid drugs for less than 3 months. Generation of the TCR library employed RNA extracted from PBMCs. Construction of TCR beta libraries relied on iRepertoire HTBI primers and on Arm-PCR targeting CDR3 regions. TCRdb re-analysed the multiplex PCR reads in MiXCR, keeping a single row per CDR3 protein. This table has some 600,000 distinct CDR3 sequences, roughly 16% appearing once. These data were also reused for a study on T cells in Graves' hyperthyroidism and ophthalmopathy. Per that study: The TCR CDR3 first-round RT-PCR relied on the HTBI primer set.

This receptor was obtained from a man aged 18 to 29 with Graves disease. The rearrangement joins TRBV30 to TRBJ1-3, with D uncertain. The sample consisted of peripheral blood mononuclear cells (PBMCs), taken at new diagnosis, from a patient treated with antithyroid drugs. The CDR3 nucleotides are TGTGCCTGGAGTTTAGGGCCTGGAAACACCATATATTTT. It encodes CAWSLGPGNTIYF.